A selection of T cell receptor beta chains follows, all from one sample in a study of CD8 T cells in Susac syndrome. TCRdb re-derived calls from the immunoSEQ multiplex PCR reads in MiXCR, one entry per CDR3 protein. Of some 160,000 distinct CDR3 sequences listed, 94% are singletons. What was sequenced was CD4+ T cells from PBMCs. The source is a human donor with Susac syndrome. Both conserved end residues are part of each CDR3. The order of the fields is J gene, clone size, D gene, V gene, CDR3 DNA, CDR3 protein. A D gene is named only where the DNA matches it firmly. The listing skips clone size in some rows; elsewhere it reads once, few, many or a size class.

TRBJ2-3,-,-,TRBV19,TGTGCCGTTTCGTCCGCAGATACGCAGTATTTT,CAVSSADTQYF
TRBJ2-3,once,-,TRBV14,TGTGCCAGCAGCCGACGGGACCCAACAGATACGCAGTATTTT,CASSRRDPTDTQYF
TRBJ2-7,-,-,TRBV6-5,TGTGCCAGCAGCAGCCGAGGTTCCTACGAGCAGTACTTC,CASSSRGSYEQYF
TRBJ1-2,-,TRBD1,TRBV12-3/TRBV12-4,TGTGCCAGCAGTTCTCGACCGGGACAGAACTATGGCTACACCTTC,CASSSRPGQNYGYTF
TRBJ2-3,once,-,TRBV6-6,TGTGCCAGCAGTGCGGGACAGAGCACAGATACGCAGTATTTT,CASSAGQSTDTQYF
TRBJ2-1,-,-,TRBV7-9,TGTGCCAGCAGCTTTCTGGGAACGAAGTACAATGAGCAGTTCTTC,CASSFLGTKYNEQFF
TRBJ1-1,-,-,TRBV12-3/TRBV12-4,TGTGCCAGCAGTCCGCGACAGGAGGAAGCTTTCTTT,CASSPRQEEAFF
TRBJ1-5,-,-,TRBV11-2,TGTGCCAGCAGCCGGGCGCACAATCAGCCCCAGCATTTT,CASSRAHNQPQHF
TRBJ2-1,once,-,TRBV12-5,TGTGCTAGTGGTGGCCGGAATGAGCAGTTCTTC,CASGGRNEQFF
TRBJ1-2,-,TRBD1,TRBV6-5,TGTGCCAGCAGTGGGAGACAGGGGATCTTCTATGGCTACACCTTC,CASSGRQGIFYGYTF
TRBJ1-1,-,-,TRBV4-1,TGCGCCAGCAGCCACAAACGGGGGGCAGATGAAGCTTTCTTT,CASSHKRGADEAFF
TRBJ2-7,-,TRBD2,TRBV12-3/TRBV12-4,TGTGCCAGCAGTTTGGGGGGGGGCTCCTACGAGCAGTACTTC,CASSLGGGSYEQYF
TRBJ1-2,-,TRBD1,TRBV5-1,TGCGCCAGCAGCTTGGTGAACAGGGGCCCGCAGGCCGGCTACACCTTC,CASSLVNRGPQAGYTF
TRBJ2-3,-,TRBD2,TRBV3-1,TGTGCCAGCAGGGGACTAGCGGGGGGGACAGATACGCAGTATTTT,CASRGLAGGTDTQYF
TRBJ2-1,-,TRBD2,TRBV11-2,TGTGCCAGCAGCCCAACCCGCGGACTAGCCAGGGAGTTCTTC,CASSPTRGLAREFF
TRBJ1-2,-,TRBD1,TRBV7-2,TGTGCCAGCAGCCCGGCTAGGACAGGGGGCTATAGCGGCTACACCTTC,CASSPARTGGYSGYTF
TRBJ2-7,once,-,TRBV9,TGTGCCCACTCGGGCGCCTCCTACGAGCAGTACTTC,CAHSGASYEQYF
TRBJ2-1,-,TRBD2,TRBV20-1,TGCAGTGCTCCCACTAGCGGCTTGAGCTCCTACAATGAGCAGTTCTTC,CSAPTSGLSSYNEQFF
TRBJ1-5,-,-,TRBV20-1,TGCAGTGCTAGAAAGCTAGTCGGGCCCCAGCATTTT,CSARKLVGPQHF
TRBJ2-6,-,-,TRBV29-1,TGCAGCGTTGAATTGGCAGGGGATCGCTCTGGGGCCAACGTCCTGACTTTC,CSVELAGDRSGANVLTF
TRBJ2-2,-,TRBD1,TRBV5-4,TGTGCCAGCAGCCCTCGGACAGGGGCCGACGGGGAGCTGTTTTTT,CASSPRTGADGELFF
TRBJ2-3,-,-,TRBV4-2,TGTGCCAGCAGCCAAGATTTAGCAGATACGCAGTATTTT,CASSQDLADTQYF
TRBJ2-5,-,-,TRBV9,TGTGCCAGCAGCGTAGTCTCAGGAGAGACCCAGTACTTC,CASSVVSGETQYF
TRBJ1-6,-,-,TRBV5-6,TGTGCCAGCAGCTCGGGGCTATTGAATTCACCCCTCCACTTT,CASSSGLLNSPLHF
TRBJ2-2,-,TRBD1,TRBV29-1,TGCAGCGTTCGATCTCCGGGACAGGGGGTAACCGGGGAGCTGTTTTTT,CSVRSPGQGVTGELFF
TRBJ2-3,-,TRBD2,TRBV7-2,TGTGCCAGCAGCTGGCTAGCGGGAGGGGATACGCAGTATTTT,CASSWLAGGDTQYF
TRBJ2-7,-,TRBD2,TRBV2,TGTGCCAGCAGTCGGCTAGCGGCTTTATACGAGCAGTACTTC,CASSRLAALYEQYF
TRBJ2-1,-,-,TRBV7-3,TGTGCCAGCAGCTTAGATGGGAGCAATGAGCAGTTCTTC,CASSLDGSNEQFF
TRBJ1-2,-,TRBD1,TRBV20-1,TGCAGTGCTCCTACTTGGACAGGGAGCCAAGGCTACACCTTC,CSAPTWTGSQGYTF
TRBJ2-5,-,-,TRBV29-1,TGCAGCGTTGGAATCGGGCAGAGACGACAAGAGACCCAGTACTTC,CSVGIGQRRQETQYF
TRBJ1-2,-,-,TRBV29-1,TGCAGCGCTCGCCCTCCCGGGATGATGGGTGGCTACACCTTC,CSARPPGMMGGYTF
TRBJ2-7,-,-,TRBV29-1,TGCAGCGTTGCTTTTTTCTCCTACGAGCAGTACTTC,CSVAFFSYEQYF
TRBJ2-3,-,TRBD1,TRBV20-1,TGCAGTGCGCCTACAGGGGGCGCGGGCACAGATACGCAGTATTTT,CSAPTGGAGTDTQYF
TRBJ2-1,-,TRBD2,TRBV10-3,TGTGCCATCAGTGAGTTTGTCGGGGGGACCTACAATGAGCAGTTCTTC,CAISEFVGGTYNEQFF
TRBJ1-4,-,-,TRBV7-9,TGTGCCAGCAGCCCCCCCTCAAAGGGCGGAGTGGAAAAACTGTTTTTT,CASSPPSKGGVEKLFF
TRBJ1-1,-,-,TRBV29-1,TGCAGCGTTGGACATTGGAACACTGAAGCTTTCTTT,CSVGHWNTEAFF
TRBJ2-1,-,-,TRBV15,TGTGCCACCAGCTCCAGACAGGCCTCCTACAATGAGCAGTTCTTC,CATSSRQASYNEQFF
TRBJ1-1,-,-,TRBV3-1,TGTGCCAGCAGCCAACGAGGGGCCGAAGCTTTCTTT,CASSQRGAEAFF
TRBJ2-5,-,-,TRBV12-3/TRBV12-4,-,CASSSSGQGGIQYF
TRBJ2-5,few,-,TRBV29-1,TGCAGCGTTGTGGAGGGAGGAGAGACCCAGTACTTC,CSVVEGGETQYF
TRBJ1-5,-,-,TRBV20-1,TGCAGTGCTAAGTCGCAGGGGAATCAGCCCCAGCATTTT,CSAKSQGNQPQHF
TRBJ1-1,-,-,TRBV12-3/TRBV12-4,TGTGCCAGCGCCAAGGTCACTGAAGCTTTCTTT,CASAKVTEAFF
TRBJ1-6,once,-,TRBV3-1,TGTGCCAGCAGCCAAGAAGGGACACGGCCGAATTCACCCCTCCACTTT,CASSQEGTRPNSPLHF
TRBJ1-6,few,TRBD1,TRBV3-1,TGTGCCAGCAGTCTCCAGGGGGGCAATTCACCCCTCCACTTT,CASSLQGGNSPLHF
TRBJ2-1,-,TRBD1,TRBV24-1,TGTGCCACCAGTGATTTAGAGGGGGCCTCCTACAATGAGCAGTTCTTC,CATSDLEGASYNEQFF
TRBJ2-3,-,-,TRBV4-3,TGCGCCAGCAGCCAAGATCGGGGGGCAGGGGGAAATACGCAGTATTTT,CASSQDRGAGGNTQYF
TRBJ1-4,-,-,TRBV3-1,TGTGCCAGCAGCCAAGGGGCCGCAGAAAAACTGTTTTTT,CASSQGAAEKLFF
TRBJ1-3,-,-,TRBV20-1,TGCAGTGTCGTGCCCGGGACGCTCTCTGGAAACACCATATATTTT,CSVVPGTLSGNTIYF
TRBJ1-6,once,-,TRBV12-3/TRBV12-4,TGTGCCAGCAGCACTAGGGGTTCACCCCTCCACTTT,CASSTRGSPLHF
TRBJ2-4,-,-,TRBV20-1,TGCAGTGCTCTCAAAAACATTCAGTACTTC,CSALKNIQYF
TRBJ2-7,once,TRBD1,TRBV4-3,TGCGCCAGCAGCCAAGGTGGACAGGGGGCCTACGAGCAGTACTTC,CASSQGGQGAYEQYF
TRBJ2-5,once,-,TRBV2,TGTGCCAGCAGTGATAGGGGTCCGGAGACCCAGTACTTC,CASSDRGPETQYF
TRBJ2-6,-,-,TRBV5-1,TGCGCCAGCAACCAAAACTCTGGGGCCAACGTCCTGACTTTC,CASNQNSGANVLTF
TRBJ2-7,-,-,TRBV3-1,TGTGCCAGCAGCCCAACACCGAGCTCCTACGAGCAGTACTTC,CASSPTPSSYEQYF
TRBJ1-1,-,-,TRBV3-1,TGTGCCAGCAGCCAAGCGCGGGGCGAAGCTTTCTTT,CASSQARGEAFF